One and the same sample provided the 29 T cell receptor beta chains below, sequenced in a study of T and B cells in COVID-19 patients. BIOMED2 TRB-A/B primer pools were used in multiplex TRB PCR. In TCRdb, the multiplex PCR reads were re-called with MiXCR into one record per CDR3 protein. Among approximately 13,000 distinct CDR3 sequences listed, around 30% were seen once. Blood genomic DNA input for TRB amplification was roughly 250-500 ng. The sequenced material came from blood. Receptors were obtained from a human donor who had recovered from COVID-19.

By frequency in the sample, this clonotype is medium-sized (0.01 to 0.1%). The chain employs TRBV19 and TRBJ2-3; D is unclear. This CDR3 contains 14 residues. Germline CDR1 and CDR2: LNHDA and SQIVND (reference sequence). V shed 5 bases and J shed 2 bases, with 11 bases lying between them. CDR3 in amino acids: CASSLGPLTDTQYF. The CDR3 bases are TGTGCCAGTAGTCTGGGTCCCCTCACAGATACGCAGTATTTT.

On this clonotype: At one boundary the junction diverges from the germline segment, which might be a read error. V and J are TRBV5-5 and TRBJ1-6; D possibly corresponds to TRBD1 (5 bases). The length of the CDR3 is 16 residues. Germline V gene sequence: CDR1 SGHKS, CDR2 YYEKEE (reference sequence). CDR3 protein: CASSSDKSSHNSPLHF. In DNA, the CDR3 is TGTGCCAGCAGCTCGGACAAGAGCTCCCATAATTCACCCCTCCACTTT.

This sequence joins TRBV5-4 and TRBJ2-7; 10 positions match TRBD2. V dropped 1 base and J dropped 4; count of bases not matched to a gene: 14. The CDR3 loop spans 18 amino acids. Germline CDR1 SGHNT, CDR2 YYREEE (reference sequence). The CDR3 loop reads CASSLKLAGPSALYEQYF. The CDR3 DNA is TGTGCCAGCAGCTTGAAACTAGCGGGGCCCTCCGCTCTGTACGAGCAGTACTTC.

The V call is TRBV20-1, the J call TRBJ1-1; D perhaps matches TRBD1 (5 bases). V was shortened by 5 bases and J by 1 base, with 14 bases between the two germline ends. CDR1 DFQATT and CDR2 SNEGSKA come from the germline V gene (reference sequence). This CDR3 has 14 residues. The CDR3 DNA is TGCAGTGCTCCGGGTAACAGGAGGAACACTGAAGCTTTCTTT. Residues: CSAPGNRRNTEAFF.

In its sample, this clonotype was seen many times. V gene TRBV12-3 or TRBV12-4 combines with J gene TRBJ2-5; D gene uncertain. There are 13 residues in the CDR3. V was clipped by 6 bases and J by 5 bases, with 13 bases between them. The CDR3 here is CASSRPPRETQYF. As DNA, the CDR3 is TGTGCCAGCAGCCGACCCCCCAGGGAGACCCAGTACTTC.

The chain uses TRBV5-4 and TRBJ1-1, with 9 bases aligning to TRBD1. J lost 11 bases, V lost 0 bases, and 2 bases had no gene match. The germline CDR1 and CDR2 sequences are SGHNT and YYREEE (reference sequence). The CDR3 has 12 amino acids. CDR3 sequence: CASSLAGQGAFF. The CDR3 region has the DNA TGTGCCAGCAGCTTGGCCGGACAGGGGGCTTTCTTT.

This clonotype has only a few counts. V is TRBV18 and J is TRBJ1-6; D perhaps matches TRBD1 (6 bases). V shed 6 bases and J shed 5 bases, with 14 bases lying between them. Germline V gives CDR1 KGHSH, CDR2 LQKENI. The CDR3 is made up of 15 amino acids. The CDR3, as DNA: TGTGCCAGCTCCTTGGACAGTACCAATAATTCACCCCTCCACTTT. Encoded protein: CASSLDSTNNSPLHF.

The V and J genes are TRBV5-4 and TRBJ2-7, with 12 bases that match TRBD1. Gene TRBJ2-1 matches the end of the DNA better, so the J call may be wrong. Germline V gene lookup returns CDR1 SGHNT and CDR2 YYREEE (reference sequence). The CDR3 is 17 amino acids. CDR3 coding DNA: TGTGCCAGCAGCTTAAAGAATGAGGGACAGGGGGCGGGGGAGCAGTTCTTC. Translated: CASSLKNEGQGAGEQFF.

The chain carries TRBV19 and TRBJ1-5; D uncertain. The germline gives CDR1 LNHDA, CDR2 SQIVND (reference sequence). The CDR3 is made up of 14 amino acids. V lost 1 base to trimming and J lost 3 bases, with 7 bases between them. Written as DNA, the CDR3 is TGTGCCAGTAGTATAGGGGCGGACAATCAGCCCCAGCATTTT. Protein: CASSIGADNQPQHF.

The chain joins TRBV29-1 to TRBJ2-2, with D hard to call. The CDR3 has 11 amino acids. V was pared by 4 bases and J by 4 bases, with 4 bases between. Per the germline V gene, CDR1 is SQVTM and CDR2 is ANQGSEA. The CDR3 DNA sequence: TGCAGCGTTGGGGGCACCGGGGAGCTGTTTTTT. Translating gives CSVGGTGELFF.

The chain is built from TRBV27 and TRBJ2-1; tentative D call: TRBD1 (8 bases). Germline lookup yields CDR1 MNHEY and CDR2 SMNVEV (reference sequence). CDR3 length: 14 residues. Deletions cut 6 bases from V and 3 bases from J, with 12 bases between. The CDR3 DNA reads TGTGCCAGCAGAACAGGGGGGGGCTACAATGAGCAGTTCTTC. Its protein is CASRTGGGYNEQFF.

By share of the sample, this clonotype is medium-sized. V usage is TRBV19 and J usage is TRBJ2-7, with 7 bases that match TRBD1. J gave up 2 bases and V 5 bases, and 3 bases lay outside the gene matches. From germline, CDR1 is LNHDA and CDR2 SQIVND (reference sequence). This CDR3 has 13 residues. The chain's CDR3 is CASSRRGTYEQYF. The DNA of the CDR3 is TGTGCCAGTAGTCGCAGGGGGACCTACGAGCAGTACTTC.

The table lists this clonotype with a few counts. This chain links TRBV6-5 with TRBJ2-7; 8 nucleotides line up with TRBD1. Germline CDR1 reads MNHEY; CDR2 reads SVGAGI. Losses at the gene ends were 7 bases for V and 3 bases for J; bases not matched to a gene: 11. The CDR3 consists of 15 residues. CDR3 nucleotide sequence: TGTGCCAGCACTCTCCAGGGGGCGATGGACTACGAGCAGTACTTC. Translating gives CASTLQGAMDYEQYF.

This clonotype is deemed medium-sized. The chain uses TRBV29-1 and TRBJ2-1, with 11 bases lining up with TRBD2. The trim removed 5 bases at V and 7 bases at J, leaving 13 bases unmatched. The CDR3 runs 16 residues. CDR1 and CDR2 (germline): SQVTM, ANQGSEA. DNA for the CDR3: TGCAGCGTTTCCCGACTAGCGGGATATAGAAGGAATGAGCAGTTCTTC. It codes for CSVSRLAGYRRNEQFF.

In this sample, this clonotype is medium-sized. The V gene is TRBV19, the J gene TRBJ1-6; 7 positions match TRBD1. This CDR3 region has 14 residues. V was clipped by 5 bases and J by 6 bases; unmatched bases: 4. Germline CDR1 and CDR2: LNHDA and SQIVND (reference sequence). The CDR3 region is CASSGSGGNSPLHF. Written as DNA, the CDR3 is TGTGCCAGTAGTGGATCAGGGGGTAATTCACCCCTCCACTTT.

This clonotype was recorded a few times. The chain combines TRBV6-5 with TRBJ1-4; D gene unclear. V lost 6 bases and J 0 bases, leaving 14 bases between the germline ends. Germline CDR1 and CDR2: MNHEY and SVGAGI. The length of the CDR3 is 16 residues. The CDR3 region is CASRSGGVTTNEKLFF. CDR3 bases: TGTGCCAGCAGAAGTGGTGGGGTGACAACTAATGAAAAACTGTTTTTT.

This clonotype was seen a handful of times. The chain has TRBV24-1 and TRBJ1-2; 7 bases line up with TRBD1. Germline CDR1 reads KGHDR; CDR2 reads SFDVKD. Trimming cost V 3 bases and J 4 bases; bases outside gene matches: 19. This CDR3 has 19 residues. CDR3 amino acids: CATSDPVDREYEDFYGYTF. In DNA form, the CDR3 reads TGTGCCACCAGTGATCCCGTCGACAGGGAGTATGAGGACTTCTATGGCTACACCTTC.

The chain carries TRBV27 and TRBJ2-3; D gene unclear. Germline V lookup: CDR1 MNHEY, CDR2 SMNVEV (reference sequence). Trimming left V 3 bases short and J 0 bases short, with 10 bases between. The CDR3 has 15 residues. CDR3 DNA: TGTGCCAGCAGTTTCGACGGATTTAGCACAGATACGCAGTATTTT. Translated: CASSFDGFSTDTQYF.

By its share, this clonotype is medium-sized (0.01 to 0.1%). This chain links TRBV30 with TRBJ2-3, with no clear D. Per the germline V gene, CDR1 is GTSNPN and CDR2 is SVGIG (reference sequence). With 1 base removed from V and 1 base from J, the gap between germline ends came to 12 bases. The CDR3 is 15 amino acids. This chain's CDR3 is CAWSDMGFGTDTQYF. The CDR3 DNA reads TGTGCCTGGAGTGATATGGGCTTTGGCACAGATACGCAGTATTTT.

This clonotype was observed a handful of times. The V call is TRBV6-5, the J call TRBJ1-2, with D hard to call. The CDR3 length is 13 residues. Germline CDR1 MNHEY, CDR2 SVGAGI. V gave up 2 bases and J gave up 3 bases, with 7 bases separating them. The CDR3 DNA follows: TGTGCCAGCAGTTACGGGCAGCACTATGGCTACACCTTC. Its translation: CASSYGQHYGYTF.

This sequence joins TRBV5-5 and TRBJ2-3; a weak D match, TRBD2 (6 bases). CDR1 SGHKS and CDR2 YYEKEE come from the germline V gene (reference sequence). Trimming took off 2 bases at V and 4 bases at J, with 14 bases between the two ends. The CDR3 sequence is 15 residues long. This CDR3 reads CASSLRGARPDTQYF. CDR3 DNA: TGTGCCAGCAGCTTACGCGGGGCCCGGCCAGATACGCAGTATTTT. The complete variable domain, with remaining parts taken from reference TRBV5-5 and TRBJ2-3, reads DAGVTQSPTHLIKTRGQQVTLRCSPISGHKSVSWYQQVLGQGPQFIFQYYEKEERGRGNFPDRFSARQFPNYSSELNVNALLLGDSALYLCASSLRGARPDTQYFGPGTRLTVL.

In this sample, this clonotype is medium-sized. CDR3 nucleotides: TGTGCCAGCAGCTCGGACAGGGACGCTTACAATGAGCAGTTCTTC. This gives the protein CASSSDRDAYNEQFF. V gene TRBV5-4 combines with J gene TRBJ2-1, with 8 nucleotides matching TRBD1. This CDR3 comprises 15 residues. Looked up from germline, CDR1 is SGHNT and CDR2 is YYREEE (reference sequence). After removal of 3 bases from V and 4 bases from J, the junction contained 6 bases not matched to a gene.

This clonotype is medium-sized. This chain connects TRBV29-1 to TRBJ2-2; possible D gene TRBD2, 5 bases. The CDR3 is 13 residues long. Germline CDR1 is SQVTM and CDR2 is ANQGSEA. V lost 6 bases to trimming and J lost 6 bases, with 14 bases between them. CDR3 region: CSVGGPFAGELFF. For the CDR3, the DNA is TGCAGCGTCGGCGGGCCTTTCGCCGGGGAGCTGTTTTTT.

V usage is TRBV6-1 and J usage is TRBJ1-6; D is undetermined. The length of the CDR3 is 19 residues. V was trimmed by 7 bases and J by 1 base, leaving 23 bases between them. The germline CDR1 and CDR2 sequences are MNHNS and SASEGT. The CDR3 is CASTKFPSSPRSYNSPLHF. DNA of the CDR3: TGTGCCAGCACCAAATTCCCCAGTTCTCCTAGATCCTATAATTCACCCCTCCACTTT.

This clonotype has more than one count but fewer than ten. This chain joins TRBV27 and TRBJ2-1; 10 positions match TRBD2. Losses at the gene ends were 5 bases for V and 6 bases for J; bases not matched to a gene: 4. Germline CDR1 MNHEY, CDR2 SMNVEV (reference sequence). CDR3 length equals 14 residues. The CDR3 DNA follows: TGTGCCAGCAGTCGAGCGGGGGGGGTCAATGAGCAGTTCTTC. It codes for CASSRAGGVNEQFF.

This clonotype was seen at least ten times. V and J are TRBV6-5 and TRBJ2-1; 9 bases line up with TRBD2. V dropped 6 bases and J dropped 1; count of bases not matched to a gene: 4. The CDR3 contains 15 residues. The germline V gene has CDR1 MNHEY and CDR2 SVGAGI. CDR3 in amino acids: CASSPSGGSYNEQFF. DNA for the CDR3: TGTGCCAGCAGCCCCAGCGGGGGGTCCTACAATGAGCAGTTCTTC.

Relative to its sample, this clonotype is medium-sized (0.01 to 0.1%). V and J are TRBV29-1 and TRBJ2-1, with TRBD1 identical over 9 bases. This CDR3 is built from 13 residues. Trimming cost V 7 bases and J 6 bases; bases outside gene matches: 7. Germline V gene data show CDR1 as SQVTM and CDR2 as ANQGSEA. CDR3 protein: CSASSGQGNEQFF. The CDR3 DNA reads as TGCAGCGCGAGCTCGGGACAGGGCAATGAGCAGTTCTTC.

This clonotype was seen a few times. V is TRBV5-1 and J is TRBJ2-7; unclear D gene. The length of the CDR3 is 13 residues. The V end lost 5 bases, the J end lost 2 bases, and 11 bases lay between the germline ends. Per the germline V gene, CDR1 is SGHRS and CDR2 is YFSETQ. Here the CDR3 DNA reads TGCGCCAGCAGACGAGACGGAACCTACGAGCAGTACTTC. This gives the protein CASRRDGTYEQYF.

This chain joins TRBV6-2 or TRBV6-3 and TRBJ1-1; possible D gene TRBD1, 6 bases. With 5 bases removed from V and 3 bases from J, the gap between germline ends came to 13 bases. CDR1 is MNHEY, CDR2 SVGEGT, per germline. The CDR3 spans 14 residues. CDR3 in DNA: TGTGCCAGCAGTGACCACAGGGAGGACACTGAAGCTTTCTTT. Translation: CASSDHREDTEAFF.